The clone carrying this T cell receptor beta chain showed up just a few times. Its antigen is currently unknown. The sample originates from a study of identical twins. Whole-study findings and limits: In drawing conclusions, the study used cross-sectional statistical analysis and did not follow the same donors. Modeled out-of-frame TCR alpha sharing in monozygotic twins fell below observed levels.

Carrying unique molecular identifiers, the cDNA also gained a universal primer site through template switching. TCRdb reprocessed the 5' RACE reads via MiXCR and lists one record per CDR3 protein. The sample comprises 1.5 million or so distinct CDR3 sequences, about 32% of which are singletons, and 0.25% to 0.3% rests with the top ten. Germline V lookup: CDR1 SQVTM, CDR2 ANQGSEA. With 4 bases clipped from V and 2 bases from J, the junction kept 2 bases outside the gene matches. The CDR3 length is 13 residues. With no exceptions, donors were healthy Caucasians. The specimen was cord blood. The sequence came from a newborn girl in good health. V and J are TRBV29-1 and TRBJ2-7; 10 nucleotides agree with TRBD2. CDR3 coding DNA: TGCAGCGTTGGAGCGGGAGGGGCCTACGAGCAGTACTTC. Amino acids: CSVGAGGAYEQYF.